This TCR beta chain was obtained from a study of regulatory T cells in long-lasting Graves disease. Study outcomes and limitations: TRBV28, TRBJ1-2 and TRBJ2-5 were favored in persistent disease. Persistent Graves' patients showed less TCR diversity than newly diagnosed ones. Accuracy could have been hurt by small sample size. Whereas nearly 1,000 public clonotypes were shared by new patients, persistent patients shared more, at roughly 2,500.

In germline, CDR1 is SNHLY, CDR2 FYNNEI. The trim removed 5 bases at V and 2 bases at J, leaving 4 bases unmatched. The CDR3 has 15 amino acids. A remark on this clonotype: What it binds is unknown.

The time point: newly diagnosed GD, antithyroid drugs for less than 3 months. PBMCs provided the RNA from which the TCR library was made. The authors built TCR beta libraries using iRepertoire HTBI primers and Arm-PCR of CDR3 regions. TCRdb reprocessed the multiplex PCR reads via MiXCR and lists one record per CDR3 protein. The repertoire holds over 300,000 distinct CDR3 sequences, with around 16% as singletons. The specimen comprised peripheral blood mononuclear cells (PBMCs), sampled at new diagnosis, from a patient treated with antithyroid drugs. The V gene is TRBV2, the J gene TRBJ2-3; 10 nucleotides line up with TRBD2. This sequence was found in a female donor with Graves disease. Here the CDR3 reads CASSIGTSATDTQYF. CDR3 nucleotide sequence: TGTGCCAGCAGTATCGGGACTAGCGCCACAGATACGCAGTATTTT.